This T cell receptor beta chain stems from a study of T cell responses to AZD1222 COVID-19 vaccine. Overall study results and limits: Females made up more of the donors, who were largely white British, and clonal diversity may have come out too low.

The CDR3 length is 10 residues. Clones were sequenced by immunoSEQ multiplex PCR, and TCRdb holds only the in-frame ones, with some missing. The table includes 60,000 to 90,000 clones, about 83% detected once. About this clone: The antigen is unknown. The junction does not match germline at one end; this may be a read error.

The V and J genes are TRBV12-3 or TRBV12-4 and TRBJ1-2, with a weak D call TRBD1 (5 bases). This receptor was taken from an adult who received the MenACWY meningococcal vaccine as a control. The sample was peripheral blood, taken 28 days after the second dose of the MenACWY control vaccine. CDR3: CASSFGRVDF. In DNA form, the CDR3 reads TGTGCCAGCAGTTTTGGCAGGGTCGACTTC.